The 28 T cell receptor beta chains reported below all come from one sample, sequenced in a study of cytomegalovirus exposure and HLA in healthy donors. PCR amplification relied on 60 Vbeta primers (plus 13 Jbeta primers). Repertoires were generated with immunoSEQ multiplex PCR, while TCRdb's copy carries only in-frame clones and drops some. The sample yields about 160,000 clones, approximately 80% seen once. Specimen: PBMCs. The receptor set was obtained from a woman in her forties or fifties in good health and CMV-seronegative.

The CDR3 DNA follows: TGTGCCAGCATCTACGGAACAGGTCATGGCACTGAAGCTTTCTTT. Protein: CASIYGTGHGTEAFF. The chain links TRBV6-1 to TRBJ1-1; maybe TRBD1 (5 bases). Germline loops: CDR1 MNHNS, CDR2 SASEGT. Between the trimmed V and J ends, which lost 7 bases and 4 bases, there was a span of 19 bases. The CDR3 consists of 15 residues.

The V gene is TRBV7-9, the J gene TRBJ2-7; perhaps TRBD2 as D (6 bases). The CDR3 loop spans 17 amino acids. Germline assignment: CDR1 SEHNR and CDR2 FQNEAQ (reference sequence). The ends were cut back, 6 bases at V and 2 bases at J, with 23 bases in the middle. This chain's CDR3 is CASRPRLGGNPPYEQYF. The DNA for the CDR3 is TGTGCCAGCAGACCTCGCCTGGGGGGTAACCCTCCCTACGAGCAGTACTTC.

CDR3 amino acids: CASSYSGGRGNTIYF. CDR3 DNA sequence: TGTGCCAGCAGTTACTCAGGGGGACGAGGAAACACCATATATTTT. The chain joins TRBV6-6 to TRBJ1-3; TRBD1 is a possible D gene (6 bases). Trimming took off 0 bases at V and 4 bases at J, with 10 bases between the two ends. CDR3 length equals 15 residues. From germline, CDR1 is MNHNY and CDR2 SVGAGI (reference sequence).

There are a few counts of this clone. This rearrangement joins TRBV30 to TRBJ2-6, with D possibly TRBD2 on 6 matching bases. With 5 bases removed from V and 2 bases from J, the gap between germline ends came to 10 bases. The germline gives CDR1 GTSNPN, CDR2 SVGIG (reference sequence). The CDR3 sequence is 14 residues long. CDR3 amino acids: CAWLREAGANVLTF. CDR3 coding DNA: TGTGCCTGGTTAAGGGAGGCTGGGGCCAACGTCCTGACTTTC.

The chain uses TRBV10-3 and TRBJ1-2; D unresolved. Trimming left V 2 bases short and J 8 bases short, with 12 bases between. The germline V gene encodes CDR1 ENHRY and CDR2 SYGVKD. The CDR3 length is 13 residues. This chain's CDR3 is CAISEGRSGGYTF. The CDR3 nucleotides are TGTGCCATCAGTGAGGGCCGCTCGGGGGGCTACACCTTC.

This clone was counted only a few times. The gene calls are TRBV30 and TRBJ2-1; perhaps TRBD1 as D (6 bases). CDR3 size: 12 residues. V was trimmed by 0 bases and J by 14 bases, leaving 14 bases between them. CDR1 GTSNPN and CDR2 SVGIG come from the germline V gene (reference sequence). CDR3 amino acids: CAWSVGAGGEFF. CDR3 coding DNA: TGTGCCTGGAGTGTGGGGGCAGGTGGGGAGTTCTTC.

The rearrangement links TRBV2 to TRBJ1-2; no reliable D call. Germline lookup yields CDR1 SNHLY and CDR2 FYNNEI. Trimming removed 7 bases from V and 8 bases from J, with 23 bases in between. The CDR3 totals 15 residues. CDR3 nucleotides: TGTGCCAGCAAAAATGCGGGGTCCATAAAGAGGGGCTACACCTTC. Protein product: CASKNAGSIKRGYTF.

Only one count was recorded for this clone. The chain combines TRBV5-4 with TRBJ1-2; tentatively, D is TRBD1 (6 bases). CDR3 length equals 14 residues. With 3 bases removed from V and 8 bases from J, the gap between germline ends came to 17 bases. Germline assignment: CDR1 SGHNT and CDR2 YYREEE (reference sequence). The CDR3 bases are TGTGCCAGCAGCTGGGGGGGGCGCTACCCCGGCTACACCTTC. Translation gives CASSWGGRYPGYTF.

This chain connects TRBV6-1 to TRBJ2-1, with D perhaps TRBD2 (6 bases). V lost 4 bases and J 8 bases, leaving 12 bases between the germline ends. The CDR3 contains 13 residues. CDR1 and CDR2 from the germline V gene are MNHNS and SASEGT. This CDR3 reads CASSGWGGDEQFF. The DNA for the CDR3 is TGTGCCAGCAGTGGGTGGGGAGGCGATGAGCAGTTCTTC.

The chain joins TRBV6-7 to TRBJ1-1; a weak D match, TRBD1 (5 bases). TRBV6-7 carries the ORF label, with uncertain function. Between the trimmed V and J ends, which lost 6 bases and 1 base, there was a span of 9 bases. This CDR3 is built from 13 residues. The CDR3 nucleotides read TGTGCCAGCAGGTCTCAGGGGAACACTGAAGCTTTCTTT. It yields the protein CASRSQGNTEAFF.

The rearrangement joins TRBV7-2 to TRBJ1-6; D is perhaps TRBD1 (5 bases). The germline V gene encodes CDR1 SGHTA and CDR2 FQGNSA. The CDR3 loop spans 15 amino acids. Trimming stripped 5 bases from V and 10 bases from J, with 18 bases between. The CDR3 region has the DNA TGTGCCAGCAGCCCAACGGCGGGGGTGGGCTCACCCCTCCACTTT. Translation: CASSPTAGVGSPLHF.

This clone has a single count. This sequence joins TRBV5-1 and TRBJ2-1; TRBD1 agrees at 10 bases. Per germline, CDR1 SGHRS and CDR2 YFSETQ. Trimming removed 4 bases from V and 3 bases from J; junction bases left unmatched: 1. The CDR3 spans 14 residues. DNA of the CDR3: TGCGCCAGCAGCAGGGACAGGGGCTACAATGAGCAGTTCTTC. It translates to CASSRDRGYNEQFF.

The chain joins TRBV19 to TRBJ1-5; 7 nucleotides match TRBD1. The CDR3 contains 16 residues. V lost 2 bases, J lost 1 base, and 5 bases stayed unmatched. From germline, CDR1 is LNHDA and CDR2 SQIVND (reference sequence). DNA for the CDR3: TGTGCCAGTAGTATACACAGGGGTTTGAGCAATCAGCCCCAGCATTTT. Translated: CASSIHRGLSNQPQHF.

The CDR3 bases are TGTGCCAGTAGTGGACGACAGGAACAGACCCAGTACTTC. This encodes CASSGRQEQTQYF. This chain connects TRBV19 to TRBJ2-5, with D perhaps TRBD1 (6 bases). Germline V gene data show CDR1 as LNHDA and CDR2 as SQIVND (reference sequence). This CDR3 has 13 residues. Deletions cut 5 bases from V and 6 bases from J, with 13 bases between.

A few counts support this clone. The V call is TRBV15, the J call TRBJ1-4; D is unresolved. There are 16 residues in the CDR3. Germline CDR1 reads LNHNV; CDR2 reads YYDKDF (reference sequence). V was pared by 0 bases and J by 7 bases, with 15 bases between. The CDR3 loop reads CATSRDSTWAGEKLFF. The CDR3 DNA sequence: TGTGCCACCAGCAGAGATTCGACATGGGCTGGTGAAAAACTGTTTTTT.

The chain recombines TRBV5-1 with TRBJ2-1, with TRBD1 matching 8 bases. V dropped 3 bases and J dropped 5; count of bases not matched to a gene: 7. Germline CDR1 and CDR2: SGHRS and YFSETQ. CDR3 length: 15 residues. This CDR3 reads CASSYGQGSHNEQFF. CDR3 nucleotides: TGCGCCAGCAGCTATGGACAGGGTTCCCACAATGAGCAGTTCTTC. Variable domain in full (rest from reference TRBV5-1 and TRBJ2-1): KAGVTQTPRYLIKTRGQQVTLSCSPISGHRSVSWYQQTPGQGLQFLFEYFSETQRNKGNFPGRFSGRQFSNSRSEMNVSTLELGDSALYLCASSYGQGSHNEQFFGPGTRLTVL.

This clone qualifies as medium-sized. The chain links TRBV6-6 to TRBJ1-1; D is unclear. The germline gives CDR1 MNHNY, CDR2 SVGAGI (reference sequence). The CDR3 is 14 residues long. Trimming left V 5 bases short and J 0 bases short, with 10 bases between. DNA of the CDR3: TGTGCCAGCAGTCCCACGGAGGTGAACACTGAAGCTTTCTTT. Translated, it gives CASSPTEVNTEAFF.

CDR3 nucleotides: TGTGCCAGCAGCCTGCAGGGGGCAGAAAATTCACCCCTCCACTTT. Amino acid sequence: CASSLQGAENSPLHF. The V gene is TRBV7-9, the J gene TRBJ1-6; 8 nucleotides agree with TRBD1. V lost 5 bases and J lost 7; bases outside the gene matches: 7. Germline assignment: CDR1 SEHNR and CDR2 FQNEAQ (reference sequence). This CDR3 contains 15 residues.

The rearrangement uses TRBV6-1 and TRBJ1-3, with D maybe TRBD1 (6 bases). CDR3 length equals 15 residues. Germline V lookup: CDR1 MNHNS, CDR2 SASEGT. V lost 1 base, J lost 2 bases, and 9 bases lay in between. The CDR3 nucleotides read TGTGCCAGCAGTGAAGGGTCAGGGGCTGGAAACACCATATATTTT. The encoded protein is CASSEGSGAGNTIYF.

The chain joins TRBV5-5 to TRBJ1-2; D uncertain. Germline CDR1 is SGHKS and CDR2 is YYEKEE (reference sequence). V gave up 6 bases and J gave up 8 bases, with 17 bases separating them. The CDR3 spans 13 residues. As DNA, the CDR3 is TGTGCCAGCAACTCCTCTCCTTCGGAGGGCTACACCTTC. Its translation: CASNSSPSEGYTF.

As to this clone: This specimen includes other DNA sequences encoding the same CDR3. V gene TRBV28 combines with J gene TRBJ2-5, with D possibly matching TRBD1 (6 bases). Per the germline V gene, CDR1 is MDHEN and CDR2 is SYDVKM. This CDR3 has 12 residues. V was clipped by 5 bases and J by 3 bases, with 7 bases between them. In DNA, the CDR3 is TGTGCCAGCAGTCCAGGGGAAGAGACCCAGTACTTC. Residues: CASSPGEETQYF.

This rearrangement joins TRBV7-2 to TRBJ2-5, with a tentative D call TRBD2 (7 bases). The J call may be faulty, since TRBJ2-7 better matches the DNA end. In germline, CDR1 is SGHTA, CDR2 FQGNSA. This CDR3 is built from 14 residues. The CDR3 sequence: CASRTKGGVYEQYF. In nucleotides, the CDR3 is TGTGCCAGCAGAACTAAAGGGGGGGTCTACGAGCAGTACTTC.

This sequence joins TRBV9 and TRBJ2-6, with 9 bases aligning to TRBD1. CDR1 is SGDLS, CDR2 YYNGEE, per germline. The CDR3 extends over 16 amino acids. The V and J ends lost 3 bases and 2 bases, in that order; junction bases with no gene match: 3. The CDR3: CASSGTGGAGANVLTF. The CDR3 DNA reads TGTGCCAGCAGCGGAACAGGGGGCGCTGGGGCCAACGTCCTGACTTTC.

This clone appeared once. CDR3 amino acids: CASSIGRAGANVLTF. In DNA, the CDR3 is TGTGCCAGTAGTATTGGGAGGGCTGGGGCCAACGTCCTGACTTTC. The V and J genes are TRBV19 and TRBJ2-6; 7 bases match TRBD2. This CDR3 has 15 amino acids. V lost 3 bases and J lost 2; bases outside the gene matches: 1. Germline V CDR1 and CDR2: LNHDA, SQIVND (reference sequence).

This chain links TRBV28 with TRBJ2-7; 11 bases agree with TRBD2. J lost 5 bases, V lost 7 bases, and 10 bases had no gene match. Germline CDR1 and CDR2: MDHEN and SYDVKM. The CDR3 has 15 residues. CDR3 sequence reads: CASIGGSGRVNEQYF. The CDR3 DNA sequence: TGTGCCAGCATAGGTGGTAGCGGGAGGGTCAACGAGCAGTACTTC.

The genes are TRBV29-1 and TRBJ1-1; D not resolved. Trimming cost V 2 bases and J 3 bases, with 10 bases left between them. CDR3 length: 13 residues. From germline, CDR1 is SQVTM and CDR2 ANQGSEA. The CDR3 nucleotides are TGCAGCGTTGAATCATTCCGGGACACTGAAGCTTTCTTT. This translates into CSVESFRDTEAFF.

This clone has more than one count but fewer than ten. V and J are TRBV6-5 and TRBJ2-7; D is possibly TRBD1 (5 bases). This CDR3 has 15 amino acids. Trimming took 0 bases from V and 4 from J, leaving 13 bases between them. Germline lookup yields CDR1 MNHEY and CDR2 SVGAGI. This chain's CDR3 is CASSYSNRGLYEQYF. Here the CDR3 DNA reads TGTGCCAGCAGTTACTCGAATAGGGGATTATACGAGCAGTACTTC.

V is TRBV11-2 and J is TRBJ2-7; D call uncertain. CDR3 size: 13 residues. V was trimmed by 1 base and J by 6 bases, leaving 10 bases between them. CDR1 and CDR2 from the germline V gene are SGHAT and FQNNGV. The CDR3: CASSLAEAREQYF. In DNA form, the CDR3 reads TGTGCCAGCAGCTTAGCCGAAGCCCGCGAGCAGTACTTC.